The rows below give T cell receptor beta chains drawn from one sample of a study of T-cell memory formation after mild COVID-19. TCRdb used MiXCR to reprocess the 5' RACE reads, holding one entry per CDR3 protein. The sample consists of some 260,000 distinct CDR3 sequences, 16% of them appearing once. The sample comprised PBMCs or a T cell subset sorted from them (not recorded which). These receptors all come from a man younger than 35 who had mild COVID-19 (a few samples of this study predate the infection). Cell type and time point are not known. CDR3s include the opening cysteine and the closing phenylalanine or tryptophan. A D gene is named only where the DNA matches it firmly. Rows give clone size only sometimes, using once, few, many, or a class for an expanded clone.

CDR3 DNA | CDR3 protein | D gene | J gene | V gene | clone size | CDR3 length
TGTGCCTGGATCCGGTGGGAGACTGAAGCTTTCTTT | CAWIRWETEAFF | . | TRBJ1-1 | TRBV30 | once | 12
TGTGCCAGCAGTTACCGACAGGGGCCCGGAAACACCATATATTTT | CASSYRQGPGNTIYF | TRBD1 | TRBJ1-3 | TRBV6-6 | few | 15
TGTGCCAGCTGGGGGGCGCTGGACACCGGGGAGCTGTTTTTT | CASWGALDTGELFF | . | TRBJ2-2 | TRBV6-5 | . | 14
TGTGCCAGCAGTAGCCGGCACTTACGAAACATTCAGTACTTC | CASSSRHLRNIQYF | . | TRBJ2-4 | TRBV6-7 | . | 14
TGTGCCACCAGTGATCCGCCGTTGGCGCATGGCTACACCTTC | CATSDPPLAHGYTF | . | TRBJ1-2 | TRBV24-1 | . | 14
TGCGCCAGCAGCTGGTGGGGCCAAGAGACCCAGTACTTC | CASSWWGQETQYF | . | TRBJ2-5 | TRBV5-1 | . | 13
TGTGCCAGCTCACCACAAGAAACAGATACGCAGTATTTT | CASSPQETDTQYF | . | TRBJ2-3 | TRBV18 | few | 13
TGTGCCACCAGTGACCAGGCAGGACTTGGGACAGATACGCAGTATTTT | CATSDQAGLGTDTQYF | . | TRBJ2-3 | TRBV24-1 | . | 16
TGTGCCAGCAGTTTAAGGAGTTGGGGACAGGGGGTTTATAGCAATCAGCCCCAGCATTTT | CASSLRSWGQGVYSNQPQHF | TRBD1 | TRBJ1-5 | TRBV12-3/TRBV12-4 | . | 20
TGTGCCAGCAGTCTTATGCGGGGAAACACCATATATTTT | CASSLMRGNTIYF | . | TRBJ1-3 | TRBV27 | . | 13
TGTGCCAGCAGCTTGGGCGGGGGCGAAGAAAAACTGTTTTTT | CASSLGGGEEKLFF | . | TRBJ1-4 | TRBV5-4 | few | 14
TGTGCCAGCAGCTTAGGGGCTGGGCCGCCCGATGAGCAGTTCTTC | CASSLGAGPPDEQFF | . | TRBJ2-1 | TRBV7-2 | . | 15
TGCAGTGCGACTCCGGGACAGGGAATTTCTAGCACAGATACGCAGTATTTT | CSATPGQGISSTDTQYF | TRBD1 | TRBJ2-3 | TRBV20-1 | many | 17
TGTGCCAGCAGTTTAACGACTGGGGCCACTAATGAAAAACTGTTTTTT | CASSLTTGATNEKLFF | . | TRBJ1-4 | TRBV12-3/TRBV12-4 | . | 16
TGTGCCAGCAGCCGGGACAGGAGTCAGCCCCAGCATTTT | CASSRDRSQPQHF | TRBD1 | TRBJ1-5 | TRBV11-2 | . | 13
TGTGCCAGCAGCTTATCGGGCCAGCCCGGGGAGCTGTTTTTT | CASSLSGQPGELFF | . | TRBJ2-2 | TRBV5-6 | . | 14
TGTGCCAGCAGCTTTAGGGCCCCGGGACTATCCGCGGGAGATACGCAGTATTTT | CASSFRAPGLSAGDTQYF | TRBD2 | TRBJ2-3 | TRBV7-9 | . | 18
TGTGCCAGCAGCTTAGCGCTCTACAGTGAGCAGTTCTTC | CASSLALYSEQFF | . | TRBJ2-1 | TRBV7-8 | . | 13
TGTGCCAGCAGCCCCGGGGACAGGGACCAAGAGACCCAGTACTTC | CASSPGDRDQETQYF | TRBD1 | TRBJ2-5 | TRBV12-3/TRBV12-4 | few | 15
TGCGCCAGCAGCGGGACTTCAAACACCGGGGAGCTGTTTTTT | CASSGTSNTGELFF | . | TRBJ2-2 | TRBV5-1 | . | 14
TGTGCCAGCAGCCCGGGGACTAGCTTGGGAGAGACCCAGTACTTC | CASSPGTSLGETQYF | TRBD2 | TRBJ2-5 | TRBV5-6 | . | 15
TGTGCCAGCAGCGCGTCCGGGACAGGGGACAATGAGCAGTTCTTC | CASSASGTGDNEQFF | TRBD1 | TRBJ2-1 | TRBV11-2 | . | 15
TGTGCCAGCAGTAGTTTTACGGGGGACAGGGTCCTCCATAGCAATCAGCCCCAGCATTTT | CASSSFTGDRVLHSNQPQHF | TRBD1 | TRBJ1-5 | TRBV28 | few | 20
TGTGCCAGCAGTTTGGACGCTGGGGCCAACGTCCTGACTTTC | CASSLDAGANVLTF | . | TRBJ2-6 | TRBV12-3/TRBV12-4 | . | 14
TGTGCCAGCAGTTACGCCCCCAGGGGCACGTTGATGCCCCAGTACTTC | CASSYAPRGTLMPQYF | . | TRBJ2-5 | TRBV6-5 | . | 16
TGTGCCAGTAGTAGTTCGCGTCAGGTCAATCAGCCCCAGCATTTT | CASSSSRQVNQPQHF | . | TRBJ1-5 | TRBV19 | few | 15
TGTGCCAGCAGGGGGACCGGTACTGAAGCTTTCTTT | CASRGTGTEAFF | . | TRBJ1-1 | TRBV27 | few | 12
TGCGCCAGCAGCGAGGGGGGGTCGAGAAGTGGCTACACCTTC | CASSEGGSRSGYTF | . | TRBJ1-2 | TRBV5-1 | . | 14
TGCGCCAGCAGCCAACCGGCCTCTGGAAACACCATATATTTT | CASSQPASGNTIYF | . | TRBJ1-3 | TRBV4-1 | few | 14
TGTGCCAGCAGCCTCTCAGCGGGGAACCAAGAGACCCAGTACTTC | CASSLSAGNQETQYF | TRBD2 | TRBJ2-5 | TRBV9 | few | 15